This TCR beta chain was captured by sequencing in a study of identical twins. Overall study findings and caveats: Invariant T cells like MAIT and iNKT could partly confound the zero-insertion analyses. The abundant beta clonotypes from cord blood had fewer insertions, and memory repertoires had none of this.

Unique molecular identifiers were in the cDNA, with template-switch universal primer binding. One entry per CDR3 protein, called by TCRdb with MiXCR from the 5' RACE reads. The top ten hold approximately 3.2% of the sample, which has approximately 600,000 distinct CDR3 sequences, around 9.6% seen once. The CDR3 runs 15 residues. CDR1 is LGHNA and CDR2 is YNFKEQ in the germline V gene. Trimming took 3 bases from V and 6 from J, leaving 15 bases between them. As regards this clonotype: The target antigen is unknown.

Healthy Caucasians made up all donors. The same data also contributed to another study, on yellow fever vaccine responses in identical twins.

The sequence derives from a woman aged 18-29 years in good health. Sequenced input: PBMCs. The chain carries TRBV4-2 and TRBJ2-1, with D tentatively TRBD2 (5 bases). CDR3 loop: CASSHRTDSPNEQFF. The CDR3 DNA reads as TGTGCCAGCAGCCATCGCACGGACTCGCCCAATGAGCAGTTCTTC.